Below, 11 T cell receptor beta chains from the same sample are listed, as sequenced in a study of T cell responses to AZD1222 COVID-19 vaccine. This table comes from immunoSEQ multiplex PCR, and its TCRdb copy is limited to in-frame clones, with some not included. The sample lists 80,000 to 100,000 clones, roughly 89% occurring once. The sample was peripheral blood, taken 28 days after the second AZD1222 dose. The receptors here all came from an adult who received the AZD1222 COVID-19 vaccine.

The DNA for the CDR3 is TGTGCCAGCAGCGCCGGGACAGGGGGCTCTTCCATGAACACTGAAGCTTTCTTT. This translates into CASSAGTGGSSMNTEAFF. The J gene is TRBJ1-1, the V gene TRBV9, with TRBD1 matching 12 bases. The germline gives CDR1 SGDLS, CDR2 YYNGEE. The CDR3 covers 18 residues. V dropped 3 bases and J dropped 0; count of bases not matched to a gene: 9.

The J gene is TRBJ1-2, the V gene TRBV2, with unresolved D. The CDR3 loop spans 14 amino acids. V was clipped by 5 bases and J by 0 bases, with 10 bases between them. In germline, CDR1 is SNHLY, CDR2 FYNNEI. For the CDR3, the DNA is TGTGCCAGCAGTATCCGCGTAGCTAACTATGGCTACACCTTC. Its translation is CASSIRVANYGYTF.

The genes are TRBV7-2 and TRBJ1-2; 7 bases are shared with TRBD1. V trimming: 5 bases; J trimming: 8 bases; junction bases outside the gene matches: 8. CDR1 SGHTA and CDR2 FQGNSA come from the germline V gene. CDR3 size: 13 residues. CDR3 residues: CASSVNRGEGYTF. In DNA, the CDR3 is TGTGCCAGCAGCGTGAACAGGGGAGAAGGCTACACCTTC. Using reference TRBV7-2 and TRBJ1-2 for the parts outside the CDR3, the full variable domain is GAGVSQSPSNKVTEKGKDVELRCDPISGHTALYWYRQSLGQGLEFLIYFQGNSAPDKSGLPSDRFSAERTGGSVSTLTIQRTQQEDSAVYLCASSVNRGEGYTFGSGTRLTVV.

The V and J genes are TRBV29-1 and TRBJ1-2; D gene uncertain. CDR3 length: 13 amino acids. V was cut by 2 bases and J by 1 base, with 8 bases left in between. Germline CDR1 and CDR2: SQVTM and ANQGSEA. Here the CDR3 DNA reads TGCAGCGTTGAATATGCAGATAACTATGGCTACACCTTC. Translated, it gives CSVEYADNYGYTF. Full variable domain (rest looked up from reference TRBV29-1 and TRBJ1-2): SAVISQKPSRDICQRGTSLTIQCQVDSQVTMMFWYRQQPGQSLTLIATANQGSEATYESGFVIDKFPISRPNLTFSTLTVSNMSPEDSSIYLCSVEYADNYGYTFGSGTRLTVV.

Points on this clone: The same CDR3 can be traced to other DNA sequences in this sample. The chain recombines TRBV18 with TRBJ1-1, with a possible D match to TRBD1 (5 bases). The V gene lost 2 bases and the J gene lost 3 bases, with 7 bases spanning the gap. The CDR3 totals 13 residues. Germline lookup yields CDR1 KGHSH and CDR2 LQKENI. DNA of the CDR3: TGTGCCAGCTCACCAGGAGGGGACACTGAAGCTTTCTTT. Its protein product is CASSPGGDTEAFF.

This CDR3 is CASDSGASGGADTQYF. CDR3 nucleotide sequence: TGTGCCAGCGACAGCGGGGCTAGCGGGGGGGCAGATACGCAGTATTTT. The rearrangement links TRBV2 to TRBJ2-3, with 12 bases fitting TRBD2. Germline assignment: CDR1 SNHLY and CDR2 FYNNEI. CDR3 length: 16 residues. V was pared by 8 bases and J by 4 bases, with 10 bases of the junction left unmatched.

The chain recombines TRBV5-4 with TRBJ2-5, with TRBD2 matching 7 bases. The trim removed 4 bases at V and 2 bases at J, leaving 2 bases unmatched. CDR1 SGHNT and CDR2 YYREEE come from the germline V gene (reference sequence). This CDR3 spans 13 amino acids. The CDR3 DNA follows: TGTGCCAGCAGCGTGGGACTACAAGAGACCCAGTACTTC. Amino acid sequence: CASSVGLQETQYF.

This clone showed up just a few times. The chain employs TRBV19 and TRBJ1-6; 8 bases are a match to TRBD1. Germline-derived CDR1 and CDR2 are LNHDA and SQIVND (reference sequence). The V gene end was trimmed by 2 bases and the J gene end by 6 bases; junction bases not matched to a gene: 6. The CDR3 extends over 16 amino acids. The CDR3 DNA is TGTGCCAGTAGTATATTCAGGGGGCGGAGTAATTCACCCCTCCACTTT. Residues: CASSIFRGRSNSPLHF.

V and J are TRBV7-2 and TRBJ2-2, with D possibly matching TRBD2 (7 bases). The CDR3 consists of 17 residues. Per germline, CDR1 SGHTA and CDR2 FQGNSA. Trimming left V 5 bases short and J 2 bases short, with 18 bases between. The CDR3 sequence: CASSPRWGGANTGELFF. In DNA form, the CDR3 reads TGTGCCAGCAGCCCCCGTTGGGGGGGGGCAAACACCGGGGAGCTGTTTTTT.

The chain joins TRBV19 to TRBJ2-1; 11 bases are a match to TRBD2. The germline gives CDR1 LNHDA, CDR2 SQIVND (reference sequence). The CDR3 runs 17 residues. J was trimmed by 8 bases and V by 5 bases; bases with no gene match: 14. CDR3 nucleotides: TGTGCCAGTAGTGGCAGACTAGCGGGGTTCCCTAGGGATGAGCAGTTCTTC. Translating it yields CASSGRLAGFPRDEQFF.

The chain couples TRBV11-2 to TRBJ1-4, with D uncertain. V lost 1 base, J lost 5 bases, and 8 bases lay in between. Germline V gives CDR1 SGHAT, CDR2 FQNNGV. The CDR3 extends over 14 amino acids. As DNA, the CDR3 is TGTGCCAGCAGCTTAGGCAGCGTAAATGAAAAACTGTTTTTT. Translation: CASSLGSVNEKLFF.